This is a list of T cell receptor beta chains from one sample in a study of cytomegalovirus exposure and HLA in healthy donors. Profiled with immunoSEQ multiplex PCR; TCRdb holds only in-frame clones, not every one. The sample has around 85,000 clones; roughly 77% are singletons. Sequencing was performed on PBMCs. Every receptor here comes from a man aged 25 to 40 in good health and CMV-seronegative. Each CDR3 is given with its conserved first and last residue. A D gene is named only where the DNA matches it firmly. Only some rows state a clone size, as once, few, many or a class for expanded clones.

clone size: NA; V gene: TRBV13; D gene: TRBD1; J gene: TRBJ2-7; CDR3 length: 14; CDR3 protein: CASSWGQGTYEQYF; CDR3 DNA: TGTGCCAGCAGCTGGGGACAGGGCACCTACGAGCAGTACTTC
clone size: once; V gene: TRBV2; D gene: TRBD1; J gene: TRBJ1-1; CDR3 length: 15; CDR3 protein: CASIQLTGGVTEAFF; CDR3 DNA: TGTGCCAGCATTCAACTGACAGGGGGGGTCACTGAAGCTTTCTTT
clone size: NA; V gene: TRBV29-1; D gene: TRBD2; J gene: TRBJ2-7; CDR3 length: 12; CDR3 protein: CSVGLAGSEQYF; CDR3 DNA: TGCAGCGTTGGACTAGCGGGTTCCGAGCAGTACTTC
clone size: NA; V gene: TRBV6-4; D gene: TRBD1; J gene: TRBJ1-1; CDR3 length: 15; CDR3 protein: CASSVETGGVTEAFF; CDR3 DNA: TGTGCCAGCAGTGTCGAGACAGGGGGGGTCACTGAAGCTTTCTTT
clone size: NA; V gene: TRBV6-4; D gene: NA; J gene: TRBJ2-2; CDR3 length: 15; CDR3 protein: CASSVTGDNTGELFF; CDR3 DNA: TGTGCCAGCAGCGTTACAGGTGACAACACCGGGGAGCTGTTTTTT
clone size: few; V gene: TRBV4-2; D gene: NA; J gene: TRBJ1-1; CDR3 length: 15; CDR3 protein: CASSQESRAETEAFF; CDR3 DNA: TGTGCCAGCAGCCAGGAGAGCAGGGCGGAGACTGAAGCTTTCTTT
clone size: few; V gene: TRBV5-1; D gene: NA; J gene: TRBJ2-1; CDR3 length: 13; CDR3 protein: CASSLVSYNEQFF; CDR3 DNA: TGCGCCAGCAGCTTGGTATCCTACAATGAGCAGTTCTTC
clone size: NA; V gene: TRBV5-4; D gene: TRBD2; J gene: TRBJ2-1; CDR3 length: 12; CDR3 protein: CASSHGGNEQFF; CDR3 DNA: TGTGCCAGCAGCCACGGGGGGAATGAGCAGTTCTTC
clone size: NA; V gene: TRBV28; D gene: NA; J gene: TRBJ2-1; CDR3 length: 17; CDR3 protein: CASRPIRRDARYNEQFF; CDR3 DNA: TGTGCCAGCAGACCTATTAGGAGGGACGCCCGTTACAATGAGCAGTTCTTC
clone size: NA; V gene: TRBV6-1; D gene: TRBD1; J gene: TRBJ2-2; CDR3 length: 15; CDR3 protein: CASSEGTGDTGELFF; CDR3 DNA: TGTGCCAGCAGTGAAGGGACAGGGGACACCGGGGAGCTGTTTTTT
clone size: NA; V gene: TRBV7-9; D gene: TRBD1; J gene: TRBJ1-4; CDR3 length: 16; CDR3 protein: CASRPRQGAGVEKLFF; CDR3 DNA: TGTGCCAGCAGACCTAGACAGGGGGCAGGAGTTGAAAAACTGTTTTTT
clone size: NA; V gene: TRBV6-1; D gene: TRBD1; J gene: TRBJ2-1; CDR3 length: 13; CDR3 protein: CAGTGTGLNEQFF; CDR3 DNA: TGTGCCGGAACCGGGACAGGGCTCAATGAGCAGTTCTTC
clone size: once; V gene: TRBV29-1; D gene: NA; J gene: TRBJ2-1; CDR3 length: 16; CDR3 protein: CSVEDNRGSSYNEQFF; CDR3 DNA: TGCAGCGTTGAAGATAATCGGGGGAGCTCCTACAATGAGCAGTTCTTC
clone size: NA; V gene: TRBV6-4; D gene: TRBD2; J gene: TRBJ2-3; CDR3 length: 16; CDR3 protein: CASSDDSGSGTDTQYF; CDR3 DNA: TGTGCCAGCAGTGACGATAGCGGGAGTGGCACAGATACGCAGTATTTT
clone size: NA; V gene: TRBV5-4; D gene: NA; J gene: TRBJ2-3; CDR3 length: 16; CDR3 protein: CASSSFPLAYTDTQYF; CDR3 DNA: TGTGCCAGCAGCTCCTTTCCTCTAGCGTACACAGATACGCAGTATTTT
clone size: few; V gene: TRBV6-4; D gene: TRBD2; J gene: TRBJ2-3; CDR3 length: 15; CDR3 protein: CASGTSGGGTDTQYF; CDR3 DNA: TGTGCCAGCGGTACTAGCGGGGGGGGCACAGATACGCAGTATTTT
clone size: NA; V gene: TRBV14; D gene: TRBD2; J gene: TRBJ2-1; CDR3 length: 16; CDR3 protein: CASSQEGLFRSREQFF; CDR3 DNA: TGTGCCAGCAGCCAAGAGGGACTATTCAGGAGTCGGGAGCAGTTCTTC
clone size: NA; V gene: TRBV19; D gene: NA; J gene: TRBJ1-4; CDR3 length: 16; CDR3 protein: CASSPDTGTWALKLFF; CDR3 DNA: TGTGCCAGTAGTCCTGACACCGGGACATGGGCATTGAAACTGTTTTTT
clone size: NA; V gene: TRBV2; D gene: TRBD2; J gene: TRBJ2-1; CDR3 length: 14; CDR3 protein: CASSRLAGYNEQFF; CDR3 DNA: TGTGCCAGCAGTCGACTAGCGGGATACAATGAGCAGTTCTTC
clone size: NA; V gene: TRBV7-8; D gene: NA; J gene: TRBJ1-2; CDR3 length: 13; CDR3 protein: CASSLAAGYGYTF; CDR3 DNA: TGTGCCAGCAGCTTAGCGGCAGGCTATGGCTACACCTTC
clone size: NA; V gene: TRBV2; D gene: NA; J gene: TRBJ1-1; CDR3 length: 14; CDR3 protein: CASSEWRKDTEAFF; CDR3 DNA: TGTGCCAGCAGTGAATGGAGGAAGGACACTGAAGCTTTCTTT
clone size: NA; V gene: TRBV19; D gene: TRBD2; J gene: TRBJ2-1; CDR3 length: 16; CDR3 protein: CASSIGSGGAHNEQFF; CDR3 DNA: TGTGCCAGTAGTATAGGAAGCGGGGGGGCCCACAATGAGCAGTTCTTC